This TCR beta chain was profiled in a study of control samples from healthy donors and cancer patients. The table came from immunoSEQ multiplex PCR; TCRdb's copy has only in-frame clones and leaves some out. This repertoire shows approximately 130,000 clones, more than 75% found once; its top ten account for over 7.5%. The V end lost 1 base, the J end lost 11 bases, and 11 bases lay between the germline ends. CDR1 LGHDT and CDR2 YNNKEL come from the germline V gene (reference sequence). CDR3 length equals 12 residues. The source of this sequence is a man aged 35 to 55 in good health. This chain joins TRBV3-1 (or the pseudogene TRBV3-2) and TRBJ1-1, with D possibly TRBD1 on 6 matching bases. Input material: blood. The CDR3 DNA follows: TGTGCCAGCAGCCAAGGGGGGGCTAGGGCTTTCTTT. It encodes CASSQGGARAFF.